These 3 T cell receptor beta chains came from one sample sequenced in a study of neurological immune-mediated disorders. TCRdb re-called the 5' RACE reads through MiXCR, storing one row per CDR3 protein. The top ten clones hold approximately 3.3% of a sample with approximately 100,000 distinct CDR3 sequences, less than 14% of them seen once. Regarding time point: longitudinal time-point 3. Specimen: PBMCs. The source of these receptors is a female donor with HTLV-1-associated myelopathy (HAM/TSP).

This clonotype was found many times. The chain employs TRBV7-3 and TRBJ2-6, with 9 bases that match TRBD1. This CDR3 comprises 20 residues. V was clipped by 1 base and J by 2 bases; unmatched bases: 12. CDR1 and CDR2 from the germline V gene are SGHTA and FQGTGA. The CDR3 DNA reads as TGTGCCAGCAGCTTAAGTCGGGGACAGGGAAAGATACCTGGGGCCAACGTCCTGACTTTC. It translates to CASSLSRGQGKIPGANVLTF.

The table lists this clonotype with a few counts. The chain is built from TRBV24-1 and TRBJ1-4; no definite D call. Deletions cut 7 bases from V and 6 bases from J, with 5 bases between. The CDR3 length is 11 residues. Germline V gene lookup returns CDR1 KGHDR and CDR2 SFDVKD. The CDR3 here is CATRPHEKLFF. CDR3 in DNA: TGTGCCACCAGGCCCCATGAAAAACTGTTTTTT.

Here the CDR3 reads CASSGLAGGNEQFF. In nucleotides, the CDR3 is TGTGCCAGCTCTGGACTAGCGGGGGGGAATGAGCAGTTCTTC. J is TRBJ2-1 and V is TRBV6-1, with 15 bases aligning to TRBD2. This CDR3 contains 14 residues. Per the germline V gene, CDR1 is MNHNS and CDR2 is SASEGT. J was trimmed by 7 bases and V by 8 bases; bases with no gene match: 3.